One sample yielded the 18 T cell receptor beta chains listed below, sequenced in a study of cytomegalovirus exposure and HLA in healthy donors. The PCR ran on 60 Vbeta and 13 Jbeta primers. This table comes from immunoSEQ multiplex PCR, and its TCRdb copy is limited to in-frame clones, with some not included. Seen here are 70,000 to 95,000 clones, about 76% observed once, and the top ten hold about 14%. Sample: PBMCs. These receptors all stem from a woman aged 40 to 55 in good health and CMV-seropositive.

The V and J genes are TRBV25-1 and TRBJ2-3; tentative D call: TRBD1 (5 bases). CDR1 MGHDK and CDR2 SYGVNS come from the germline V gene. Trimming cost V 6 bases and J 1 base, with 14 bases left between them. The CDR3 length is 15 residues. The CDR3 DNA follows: TGTGCCAGCAGCGAGATGGGGCGCGGCACAGATACGCAGTATTTT. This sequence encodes CASSEMGRGTDTQYF.

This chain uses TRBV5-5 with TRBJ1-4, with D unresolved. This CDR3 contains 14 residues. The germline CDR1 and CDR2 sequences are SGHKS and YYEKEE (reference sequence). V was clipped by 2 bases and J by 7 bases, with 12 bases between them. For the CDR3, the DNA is TGTGCCAGCAGCTTAGGTATGGGAGGTGAAAAACTGTTTTTT. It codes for CASSLGMGGEKLFF.

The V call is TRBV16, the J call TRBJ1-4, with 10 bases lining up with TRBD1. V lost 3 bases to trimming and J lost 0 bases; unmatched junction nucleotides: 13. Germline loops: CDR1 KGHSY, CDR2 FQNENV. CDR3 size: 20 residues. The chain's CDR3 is CASSHETSGQGEATNEKLFF. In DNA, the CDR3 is TGTGCCAGCAGCCACGAAACTTCCGGACAGGGGGAAGCAACTAATGAAAAACTGTTTTTT.

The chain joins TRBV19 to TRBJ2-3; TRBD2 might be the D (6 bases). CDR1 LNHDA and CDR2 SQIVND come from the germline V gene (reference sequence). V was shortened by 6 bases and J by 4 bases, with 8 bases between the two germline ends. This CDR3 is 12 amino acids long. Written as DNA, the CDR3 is TGTGCCAGTAGCACGGGGGCAGATACGCAGTATTTT. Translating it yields CASSTGADTQYF. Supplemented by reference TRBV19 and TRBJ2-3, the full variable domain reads DGGITQSPKYLFRKEGQNVTLSCEQNLNHDAMYWYRQDPGQGLRLIYYSQIVNDFQKGDIAEGYSVSREKKESFPLTVTSAQKNPTAFYLCASSTGADTQYFGPGTRLTVL.

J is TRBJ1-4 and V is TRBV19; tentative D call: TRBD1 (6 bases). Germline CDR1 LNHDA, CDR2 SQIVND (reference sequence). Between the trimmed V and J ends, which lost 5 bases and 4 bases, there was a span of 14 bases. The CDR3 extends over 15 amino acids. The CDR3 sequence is CASSSADSLNEKLFF. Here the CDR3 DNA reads TGTGCCAGTAGTTCCGCGGACAGCCTTAATGAAAAACTGTTTTTT.

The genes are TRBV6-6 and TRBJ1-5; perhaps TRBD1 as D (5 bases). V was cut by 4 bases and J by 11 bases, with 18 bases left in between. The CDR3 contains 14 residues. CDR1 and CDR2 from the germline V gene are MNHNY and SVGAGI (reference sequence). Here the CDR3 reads CASSSDSRIMAQHF. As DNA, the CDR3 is TGTGCCAGCAGTTCAGACAGCCGAATCATGGCCCAGCATTTT.

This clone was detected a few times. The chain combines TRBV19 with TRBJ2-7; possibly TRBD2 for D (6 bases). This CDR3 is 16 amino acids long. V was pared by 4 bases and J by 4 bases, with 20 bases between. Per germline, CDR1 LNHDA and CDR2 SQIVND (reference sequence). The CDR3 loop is CASSKGLGTAMYEQYF. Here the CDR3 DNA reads TGTGCCAGTAGTAAAGGGCTTGGGACTGCTATGTACGAGCAGTACTTC.

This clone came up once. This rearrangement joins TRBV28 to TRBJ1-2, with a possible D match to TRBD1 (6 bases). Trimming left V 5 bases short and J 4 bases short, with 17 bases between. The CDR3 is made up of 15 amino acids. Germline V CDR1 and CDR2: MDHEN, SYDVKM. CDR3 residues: CASSIQDRLFYGYTF. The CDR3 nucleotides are TGTGCCAGCAGTATTCAAGACAGGTTATTCTATGGCTACACCTTC.

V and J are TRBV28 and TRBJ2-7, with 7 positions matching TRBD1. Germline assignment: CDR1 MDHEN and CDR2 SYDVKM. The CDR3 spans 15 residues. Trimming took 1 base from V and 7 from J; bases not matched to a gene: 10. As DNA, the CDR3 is TGTGCCAGCAGTTTATTAGGGGGCAGGCCTAGGGAGCAGTACTTC. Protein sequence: CASSLLGGRPREQYF.

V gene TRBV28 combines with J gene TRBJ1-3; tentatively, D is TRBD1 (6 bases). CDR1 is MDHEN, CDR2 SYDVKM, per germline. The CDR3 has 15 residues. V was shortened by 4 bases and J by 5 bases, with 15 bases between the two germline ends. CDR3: CASSSGGQERNTIYF. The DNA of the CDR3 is TGTGCCAGCAGTTCTGGGGGCCAGGAACGAAACACCATATATTTT.

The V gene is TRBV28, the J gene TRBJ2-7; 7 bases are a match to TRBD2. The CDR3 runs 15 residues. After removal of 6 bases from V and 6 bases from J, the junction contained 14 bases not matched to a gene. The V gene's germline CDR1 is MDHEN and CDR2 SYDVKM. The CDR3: CASSLMGGSTLEQYF. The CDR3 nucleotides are TGTGCCAGCAGCCTGATGGGCGGGAGTACCCTCGAGCAGTACTTC.

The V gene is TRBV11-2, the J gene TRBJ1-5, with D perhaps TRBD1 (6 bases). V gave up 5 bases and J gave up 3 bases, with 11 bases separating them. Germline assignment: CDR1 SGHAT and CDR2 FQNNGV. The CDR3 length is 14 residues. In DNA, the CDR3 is TGTGCCAGCAGCCACGGACAGTTCAATCAGCCCCAGCATTTT. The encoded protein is CASSHGQFNQPQHF.

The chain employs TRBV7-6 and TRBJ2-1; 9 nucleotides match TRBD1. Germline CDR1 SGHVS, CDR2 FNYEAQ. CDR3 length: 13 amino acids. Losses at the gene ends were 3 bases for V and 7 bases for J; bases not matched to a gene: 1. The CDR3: CASSLGTGNEQFF. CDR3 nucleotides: TGTGCCAGCAGCTTGGGGACAGGGAATGAGCAGTTCTTC.

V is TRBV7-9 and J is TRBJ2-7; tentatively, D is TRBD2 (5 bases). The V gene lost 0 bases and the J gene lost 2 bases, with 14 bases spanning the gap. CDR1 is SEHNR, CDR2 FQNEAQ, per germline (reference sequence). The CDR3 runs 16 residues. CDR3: CASSLADGLIAYEQYF. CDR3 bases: TGTGCCAGCAGCTTAGCGGACGGACTGATAGCCTACGAGCAGTACTTC.

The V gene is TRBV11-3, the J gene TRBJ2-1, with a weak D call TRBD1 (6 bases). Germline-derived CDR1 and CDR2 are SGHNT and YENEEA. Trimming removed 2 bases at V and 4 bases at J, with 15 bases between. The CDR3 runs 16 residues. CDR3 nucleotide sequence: TGTGCCAGCAGCTTACAGGGGAACGAGTTTTACAATGAGCAGTTCTTC. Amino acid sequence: CASSLQGNEFYNEQFF. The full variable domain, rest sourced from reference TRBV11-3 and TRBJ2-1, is EAGVVQSPRYKIIEKKQPVAFWCNPISGHNTLYWYLQNLGQGPELLIRYENEEAVDDSQLPKDRFSAERLKGVDSTLKIQPAELGDSAVYLCASSLQGNEFYNEQFFGPGTRLTVL.

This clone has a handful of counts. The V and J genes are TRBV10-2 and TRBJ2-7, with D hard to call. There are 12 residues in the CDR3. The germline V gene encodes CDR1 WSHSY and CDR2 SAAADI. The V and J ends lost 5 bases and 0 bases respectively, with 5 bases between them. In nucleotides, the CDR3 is TGCGCCAGCAGTCCCGGCTCCTACGAGCAGTACTTC. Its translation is CASSPGSYEQYF.

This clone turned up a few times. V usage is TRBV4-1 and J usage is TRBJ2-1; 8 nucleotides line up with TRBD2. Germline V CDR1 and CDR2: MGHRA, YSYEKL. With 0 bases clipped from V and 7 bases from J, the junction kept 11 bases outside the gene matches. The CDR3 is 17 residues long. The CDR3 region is CASSQDPTSGGPNEQFF. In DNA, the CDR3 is TGCGCCAGCAGCCAAGATCCGACAAGCGGGGGTCCTAATGAGCAGTTCTTC.

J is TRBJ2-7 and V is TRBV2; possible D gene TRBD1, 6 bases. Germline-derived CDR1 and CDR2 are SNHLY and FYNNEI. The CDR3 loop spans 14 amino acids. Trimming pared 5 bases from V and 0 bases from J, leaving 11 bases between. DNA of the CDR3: TGTGCCAGCAGTATGGACAGTTCCTCCTACGAGCAGTACTTC. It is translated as CASSMDSSSYEQYF. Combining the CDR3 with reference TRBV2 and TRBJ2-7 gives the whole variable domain EPEVTQTPSHQVTQMGQEVILRCVPISNHLYFYWYRQILGQKVEFLVSFYNNEISEKSEIFDDQFSVERPDGSNFTLKIRSTKLEDSAMYFCASSMDSSSYEQYFGPGTRLTVT.